This T cell receptor (beta chain) derives from a study of blood T cell repertoires in COVID-19. Only in-frame clones appear in the TCRdb table, and some are missing; sequencing was by immunoSEQ multiplex PCR. Counted here are fewer than 350,000 clones, about 85% occurring once; the ten biggest clones make up around 2.5%. This clone was detected only a few times. The source of this sequence is a woman between 50 and 59 years old who had recovered from COVID-19. Sequences were obtained from PBMCs or T cells enriched from blood (not recorded which).

The CDR3 nucleotides read TGTGCCAGCAGTTCCTGGACAGGGAGCGAGCAGTACTTC. Translation: CASSSWTGSEQYF. This chain connects TRBV12-3 or TRBV12-4 to TRBJ2-7; 8 positions match TRBD1. V lost 4 bases, J lost 6 bases, and 5 bases stayed unmatched. This CDR3 region has 13 residues.